This T cell receptor (beta chain) originates from a study of blood T cell repertoires in COVID-19. Study at large: Samples taken during acute and convalescent COVID-19 were collected in the United States, Italy and Spain. T cells, B-cell-depleted T cells, or PBMCs supplied cDNA or gDNA.

In the authors' methods: From reference gene primer amplification, estimates of nucleated cell counts were derived. Generated by immunoSEQ multiplex PCR, the TCRdb table keeps only in-frame clones and is missing some. The D gene and trimming were derived from the DNA, and the V and J assignments and clone size from that table. The data show 350,000 to 550,000 clones, with around 89% seen just once and roughly 4.3% held by the top ten. The sequenced sample consisted of peripheral blood. The clonotype originates from a woman in her twenties or thirties with acute or convalescent COVID-19.

The CDR3 DNA sequence: TGCGCCAGCAGCCCCGGGGGGACTCACAATCAGCCCCAGCATTTT. Translation: CASSPGGTHNQPQHF. The chain joins TRBV5-1 to TRBJ1-5; D is perhaps TRBD1 (5 bases). Germline assignment: CDR1 SGHRS and CDR2 YFSETQ. V shed 4 bases and J shed 3 bases, with 14 bases lying between them. This CDR3 spans 15 amino acids. Using reference TRBV5-1 and TRBJ1-5 for the parts outside the CDR3, the full variable domain is KAGVTQTPRYLIKTRGQQVTLSCSPISGHRSVSWYQQTPGQGLQFLFEYFSETQRNKGNFPGRFSGRQFSNSRSEMNVSTLELGDSALYLCASSPGGTHNQPQHFGDGTRLSIL.